The clone carrying this T cell receptor beta chain has just one count. Its target is not known. The method was immunoSEQ multiplex PCR; TCRdb's version includes in-frame clones alone and lacks a portion of them. The table includes around 8,000 clones, around 72% detected once. This sample is drawn from a study of high-grade serous ovarian cancer treatment subgroups. The tumor samples were collected prior to definitive surgery or chemotherapy. Whole-study results and caveats: Without spatial data, bulk sequencing limits insight into HGSC tumor diversity. Clonal relatedness tracked neoantigen level, and by trend copy number and mutation load.

The germline V gene encodes CDR1 SGHDN and CDR2 FVKESK. The V end lost 6 bases, the J end lost 7 bases, and 18 bases lay between the germline ends. This CDR3 contains 15 residues. The specimen was tumor tissue. The rearrangement joins TRBV14 to TRBJ2-2; perhaps TRBD1 as D (5 bases). This TCR derives from a human donor with high-grade serous ovarian cancer. The CDR3 spells CASSFGQLRIGELFF. DNA for the CDR3: TGTGCCAGCAGTTTTGGACAACTAAGGATCGGGGAGCTGTTTTTT.